The clone carrying this T cell receptor beta chain came up a few times. These data come from a study of T cells after yellow fever vaccination. TCRdb ran MiXCR on the 5' RACE reads and lists one entry per CDR3 protein. The sample yields hundreds of thousands of distinct CDR3 sequences, less than 20% seen once. The specimen comprised PBMCs, sampled 15 days after the yellow fever booster vaccination. The sequence was collected from a man younger than 45 who received the YFV17D yellow fever vaccine.

In nucleotides, the CDR3 is TGCAGTGCTAGAACGTTCCAGGATGAGCAGTTCTTC. It specifies CSARTFQDEQFF. V is TRBV20-1 and J is TRBJ2-1; D remains unclear. The V and J ends lost 2 bases and 8 bases respectively, with 10 bases between them. Germline values: CDR1 DFQATT, CDR2 SNEGSKA (reference sequence). The CDR3 runs to 12 residues.